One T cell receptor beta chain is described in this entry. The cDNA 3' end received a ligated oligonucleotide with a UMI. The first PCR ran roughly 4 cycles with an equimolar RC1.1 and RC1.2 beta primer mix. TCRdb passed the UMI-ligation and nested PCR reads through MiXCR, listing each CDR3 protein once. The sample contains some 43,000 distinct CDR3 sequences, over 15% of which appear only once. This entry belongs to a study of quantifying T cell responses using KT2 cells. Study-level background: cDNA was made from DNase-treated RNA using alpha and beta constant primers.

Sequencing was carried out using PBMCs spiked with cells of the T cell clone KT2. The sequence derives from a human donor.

The CDR3 here is CASRPGASSLRGFF. In nucleotides, the CDR3 is TGTGCCAGCCGTCCTGGAGCGTCTTCCCTGAGAGGGTTCTTC. The chain couples TRBV12-3 or TRBV12-4 to TRBJ2-1; D is unclear. The CDR3 sequence is 14 residues long. The germline V and J ends were trimmed by 8 bases and 15 bases, with 26 bases remaining between them.